This TCR beta chain was recorded in a study of CD8+CD57+ T cells in acquired aplastic anemia. About the study: Sorted CD4+ and CD8+ cell DNA averaged roughly 3 ug. General observations from the study: Patients and controls shared over 25 CD8+ CDR3 sequences, highly expressed in patients. With respect to CD8+ Simpson's diversity, patients and controls did not differ significantly.

The CDR3 is made up of 12 amino acids. In germline, CDR1 is DFQATT, CDR2 SNEGSKA (reference sequence). The junction had 6 bases not matched to a gene; V was cut back by 6 bases and J by 5 bases. TCR beta VDJ and CDR3 profiles were obtained from a genomic DNA template. A single record per CDR3 protein comes from TCRdb applying MiXCR to the reads. The sample includes under 350,000 distinct CDR3 sequences, around 60% of them seen just once. This clonotype was recorded at least ten times. Its antigen is undetermined. The chain carries TRBV20-1 and TRBJ2-5; the match to TRBD1 covers 7 bases. Sequencing input: sorted CD4+, CD8+, or CD8+CD57+ T cells (not recorded which) from PBMCs. This TCR derives from a human donor with severe aplastic anemia or a healthy control (not recorded which). CDR3 sequence: CSARTGAETQYF. The CDR3 DNA is TGCAGTGCGCGTACAGGGGCGGAGACCCAGTACTTC.